This T cell receptor (beta chain) was sequenced in a study of Ad26.COV2.S vaccination and SARS-CoV-2 variants. Across the study: Of the COV1001 trial arms, the Ad26.COV2.S arm included the donor. Ad26.COV2.S shots went into the muscle once or twice, 56 days apart. Study outcomes and limitations: Vaccinees displayed broader spike-specific TCR repertoires than placebo recipients.

Stated treatment: about 20 received Ad26.COV2.S at low or high dose, single or two shots; about 5 received placebo; per-sample allocation not given. At day 63 after the first vaccine or placebo injection, samples were drawn. Worth noting for this clone: The target antigen is unknown.

The repertoire was sequenced with immunoSEQ multiplex PCR; TCRdb's copy has only in-frame clones and lacks some. The table lists hundreds of thousands of clones, 65% to 90% of them singletons. The CDR3 sequence is 12 residues long. The V gene lost 5 bases and the J gene lost 4 bases, with 8 bases spanning the gap. Looked up from germline, CDR1 is SNHLY and CDR2 is FYNNEI. The TCR sequence derives from a person aged 18 to 59 who received the Ad26.COV2.S COVID-19 vaccine or a placebo. The chain couples TRBV2 to TRBJ1-2; D uncertain. Sequencing used peripheral blood, obtained in a trial of Ad26.COV2.S vaccine versus placebo. The CDR3 DNA is TGTGCCAGCAGTAAGACCGGCTATGGCTACACCTTC. Translating it yields CASSKTGYGYTF.